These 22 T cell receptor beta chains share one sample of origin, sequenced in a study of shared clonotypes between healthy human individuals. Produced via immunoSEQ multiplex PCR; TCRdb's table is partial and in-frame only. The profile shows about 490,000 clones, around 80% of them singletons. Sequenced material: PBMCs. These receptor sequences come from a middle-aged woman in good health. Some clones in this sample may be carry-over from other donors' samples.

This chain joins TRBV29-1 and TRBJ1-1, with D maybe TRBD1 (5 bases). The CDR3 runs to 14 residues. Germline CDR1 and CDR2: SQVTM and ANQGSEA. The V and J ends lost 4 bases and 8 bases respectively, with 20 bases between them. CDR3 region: CSVVEGRGWKEAFF. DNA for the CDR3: TGCAGCGTTGTTGAGGGGCGCGGGTGGAAGGAAGCTTTCTTT.

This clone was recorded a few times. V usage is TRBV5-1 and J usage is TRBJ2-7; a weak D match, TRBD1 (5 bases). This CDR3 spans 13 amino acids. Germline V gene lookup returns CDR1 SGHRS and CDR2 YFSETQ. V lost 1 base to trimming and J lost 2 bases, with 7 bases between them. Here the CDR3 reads CASSLSGPYEQYF. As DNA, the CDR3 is TGCGCCAGCAGCTTGTCAGGGCCCTACGAGCAGTACTTC.

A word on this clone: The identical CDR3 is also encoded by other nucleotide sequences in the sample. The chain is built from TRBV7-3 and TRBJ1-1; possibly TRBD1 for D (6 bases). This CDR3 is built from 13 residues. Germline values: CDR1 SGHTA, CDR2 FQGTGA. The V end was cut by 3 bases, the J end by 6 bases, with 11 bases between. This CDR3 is CASSLTEGAEAFF. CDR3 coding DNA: TGTGCCAGCAGCTTGACAGAGGGGGCTGAAGCTTTCTTT.

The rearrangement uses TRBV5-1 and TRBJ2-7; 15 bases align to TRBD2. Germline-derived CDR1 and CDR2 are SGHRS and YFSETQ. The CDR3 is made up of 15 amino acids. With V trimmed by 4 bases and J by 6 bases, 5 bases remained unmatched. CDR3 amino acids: CASSPGGLAGGEQYF. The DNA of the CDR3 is TGCGCCAGCAGCCCGGGGGGACTAGCGGGAGGCGAGCAGTACTTC. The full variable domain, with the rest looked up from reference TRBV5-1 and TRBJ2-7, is KAGVTQTPRYLIKTRGQQVTLSCSPISGHRSVSWYQQTPGQGLQFLFEYFSETQRNKGNFPGRFSGRQFSNSRSEMNVSTLELGDSALYLCASSPGGLAGGEQYFGPGTRLTVT.

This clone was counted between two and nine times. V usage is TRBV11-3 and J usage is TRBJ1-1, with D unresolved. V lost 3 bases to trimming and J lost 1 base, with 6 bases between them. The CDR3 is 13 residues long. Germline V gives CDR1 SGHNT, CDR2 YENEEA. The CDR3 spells CASSFGRNTEAFF. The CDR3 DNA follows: TGTGCCAGCAGCTTCGGGAGGAACACTGAAGCTTTCTTT.

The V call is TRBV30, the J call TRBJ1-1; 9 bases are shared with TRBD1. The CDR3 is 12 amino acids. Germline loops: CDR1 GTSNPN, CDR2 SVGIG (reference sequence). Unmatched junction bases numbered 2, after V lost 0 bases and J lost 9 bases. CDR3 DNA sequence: TGTGCCTGGAGTGTTTACAGGGGGCAAGCTTTCTTT. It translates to CAWSVYRGQAFF.

The CDR3 region is CASSLGRFMNTEAFF. The CDR3 nucleotides are TGTGCCAGCAGCCTTGGGAGATTCATGAACACTGAAGCTTTCTTT. The chain has TRBV7-8 and TRBJ1-1; unclear D gene. The V end was cut by 5 bases, the J end by 0 bases, with 13 bases between. Germline V lookup: CDR1 SGHVS, CDR2 FQNEAQ. The CDR3 contains 15 residues.

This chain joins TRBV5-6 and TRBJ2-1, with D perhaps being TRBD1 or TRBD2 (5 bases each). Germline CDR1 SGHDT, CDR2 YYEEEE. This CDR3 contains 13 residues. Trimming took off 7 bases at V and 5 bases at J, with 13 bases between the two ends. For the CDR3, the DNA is TGTGCCAGCGCCCCGGGGCTCGACAATGAGCAGTTCTTC. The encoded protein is CASAPGLDNEQFF.

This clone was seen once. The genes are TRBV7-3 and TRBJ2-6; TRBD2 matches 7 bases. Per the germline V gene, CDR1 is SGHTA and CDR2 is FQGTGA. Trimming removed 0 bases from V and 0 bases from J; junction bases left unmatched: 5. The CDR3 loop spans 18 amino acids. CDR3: CASSLTAGESSGANVLTF. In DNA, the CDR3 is TGTGCCAGCAGCTTAACGGCGGGGGAGAGCTCTGGGGCCAACGTCCTGACTTTC.

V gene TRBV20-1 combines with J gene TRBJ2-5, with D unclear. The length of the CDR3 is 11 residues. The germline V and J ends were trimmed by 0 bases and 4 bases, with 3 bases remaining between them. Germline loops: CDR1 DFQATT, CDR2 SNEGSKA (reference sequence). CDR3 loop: CSARDLETQYF. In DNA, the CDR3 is TGCAGTGCTAGAGACTTAGAGACCCAGTACTTC.

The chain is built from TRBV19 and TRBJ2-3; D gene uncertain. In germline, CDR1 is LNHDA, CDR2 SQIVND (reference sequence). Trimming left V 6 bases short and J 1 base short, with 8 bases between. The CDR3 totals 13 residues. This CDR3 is CASRTVGTDTQYF. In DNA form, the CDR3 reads TGTGCCAGTAGGACGGTAGGCACAGATACGCAGTATTTT.

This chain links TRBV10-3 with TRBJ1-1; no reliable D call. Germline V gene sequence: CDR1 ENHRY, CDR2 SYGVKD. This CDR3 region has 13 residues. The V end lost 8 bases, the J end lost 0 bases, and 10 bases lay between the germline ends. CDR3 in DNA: TGTGCCATCTGTGGTTTTATGAACACTGAAGCTTTCTTT. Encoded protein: CAICGFMNTEAFF.

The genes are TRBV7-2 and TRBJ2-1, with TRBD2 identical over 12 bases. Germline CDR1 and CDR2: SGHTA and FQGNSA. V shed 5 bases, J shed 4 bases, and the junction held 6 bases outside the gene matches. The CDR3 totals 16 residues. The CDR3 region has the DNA TGTGCCAGCAGCCTGGCCGGGACTAGCGGGTACAATGAGCAGTTCTTC. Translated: CASSLAGTSGYNEQFF.

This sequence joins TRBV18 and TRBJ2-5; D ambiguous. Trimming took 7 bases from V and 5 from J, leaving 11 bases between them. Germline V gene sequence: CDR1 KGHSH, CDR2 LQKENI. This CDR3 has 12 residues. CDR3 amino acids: CASWEVEETQYF. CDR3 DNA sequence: TGTGCCAGCTGGGAAGTCGAGGAGACCCAGTACTTC.

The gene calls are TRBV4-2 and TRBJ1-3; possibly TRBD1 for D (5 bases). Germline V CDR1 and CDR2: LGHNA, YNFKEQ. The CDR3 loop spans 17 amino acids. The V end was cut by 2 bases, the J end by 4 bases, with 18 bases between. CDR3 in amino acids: CASSQSGGVGAGNTIYF. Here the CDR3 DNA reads TGTGCCAGCAGCCAATCGGGTGGGGTCGGGGCAGGAAACACCATATATTTT.

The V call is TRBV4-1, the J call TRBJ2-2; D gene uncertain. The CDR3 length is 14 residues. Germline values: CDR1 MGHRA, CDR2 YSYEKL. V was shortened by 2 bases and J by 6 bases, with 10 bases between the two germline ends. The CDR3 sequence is CASSQQTYAGELFF. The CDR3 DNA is TGCGCCAGCAGCCAACAGACATATGCCGGGGAGCTGTTTTTT.

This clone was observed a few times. CDR3 sequence: CAISESLVAKNIQYF. The CDR3 coding sequence is TGTGCCATCAGTGAGTCACTGGTAGCCAAAAACATTCAGTACTTC. The V call is TRBV10-3, the J call TRBJ2-4; D remains unclear. Trimming left V 0 bases short and J 0 bases short, with 6 bases between. In germline, CDR1 is ENHRY, CDR2 SYGVKD. This CDR3 contains 15 residues.

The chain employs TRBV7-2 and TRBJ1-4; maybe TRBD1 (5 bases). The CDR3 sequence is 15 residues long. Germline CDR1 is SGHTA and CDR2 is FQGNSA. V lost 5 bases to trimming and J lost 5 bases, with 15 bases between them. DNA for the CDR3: TGTGCCAGCAGCCAAAGTGGGGGGGGGAATGAAAAACTGTTTTTT. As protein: CASSQSGGGNEKLFF.

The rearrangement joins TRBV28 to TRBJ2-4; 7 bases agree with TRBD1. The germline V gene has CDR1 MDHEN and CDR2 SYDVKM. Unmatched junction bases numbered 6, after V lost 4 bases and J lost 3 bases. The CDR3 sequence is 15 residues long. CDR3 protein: CASSSPTGNKNIQYF. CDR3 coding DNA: TGTGCCAGCAGTTCACCGACAGGGAACAAAAACATTCAGTACTTC.

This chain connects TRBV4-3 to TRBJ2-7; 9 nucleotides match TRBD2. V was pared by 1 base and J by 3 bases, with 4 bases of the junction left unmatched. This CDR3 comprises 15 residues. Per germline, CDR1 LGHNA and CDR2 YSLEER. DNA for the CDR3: TGCGCCAGCAGCCAAGCACGGACTAGCGTCTACGAGCAGTACTTC. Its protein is CASSQARTSVYEQYF.

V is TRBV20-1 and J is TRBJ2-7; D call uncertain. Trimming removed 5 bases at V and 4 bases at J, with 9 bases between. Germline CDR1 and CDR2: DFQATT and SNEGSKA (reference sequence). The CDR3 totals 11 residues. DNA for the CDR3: TGCAGTGCTCCGAAGTCGTACGAGCAGTACTTC. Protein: CSAPKSYEQYF.

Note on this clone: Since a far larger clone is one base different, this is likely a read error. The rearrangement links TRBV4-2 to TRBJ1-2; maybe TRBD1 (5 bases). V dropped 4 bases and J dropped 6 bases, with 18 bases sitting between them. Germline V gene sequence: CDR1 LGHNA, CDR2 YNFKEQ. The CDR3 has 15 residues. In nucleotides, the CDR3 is TGTGCCAGCAGCCCATCCGGGGCCGAGTCCCATGGCTACACCTTC. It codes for CASSPSGAESHGYTF.